These T cell receptor beta chains were read from a single sample in a study of T cells in Graves' hyperthyroidism and ophthalmopathy. In TCRdb, the multiplex PCR reads were re-called with MiXCR into one record per CDR3 protein. The repertoire holds some 340,000 distinct CDR3 sequences, with around 15% as singletons. Input material: blood. These receptors were collected from a woman aged 40 to 50 with Graves' ophthalmopathy. Each CDR3 is given with its conserved first and last residue.

v_gene | CDR3aa
TRBV6-2/TRBV6-3 | CASSYSTQSSTF
TRBV10-3 | CAISEWGGGTDTQYF
TRBV27 | CASRPRGRGFWQFF
TRBV10-2 | CASSTQRNTEAFF
TRBV4-1 | CASSRPGGGSYNEQFF
TRBV30 | CAWSVRLAGSTDTQYF
TRBV18 | CASSPLLHQQFF
TRBV3-1 | CASSPYSAQETQYF
TRBV20-1 | CSAKVLGEFTGELFF
TRBV30 | CAYGTGFF
TRBV3-1 | CASSQDRRYYGYTF
TRBV19 | CASSTRLSYEQYF
TRBV28 | CASSSIGRWTDTQYF
TRBV28 | CASSLGVEETQYF
TRBV5-6 | CASSLSYWGGTGRGEQYF
TRBV10-2 | CASRPEQGAPGELFF
TRBV20-1 | CSARSTGGSKNQPQHF
TRBV7-2 | CASSLSGGDYNEQFF
TRBV20-1 | CSARSSGGPYEQYF
TRBV5-1 | CASKWGGADSYEQYF
TRBV9 | CASGVADGYTDTQYF
TRBV7-8 | CASSLLGQGVTEAFF
TRBV2 | CASKLAGGTDTQYF
TRBV6-1 | CASRPTGQGNTIYF
TRBV7-9 | CASSPYRGSGANVLTF
TRBV2 | CASSNRDRGQGGYTF
TRBV6-1 | CASSSGTGGSTGELFF
TRBV7-2 | CASSLGGALADTQYF
TRBV2 | CASLRTGENPERYGYTF
TRBV12-3/TRBV12-4 | CASSLGGIHSNYGYTF
TRBV2 | CASSKGLAGHTQYF
TRBV29-1 | CSVDLRGRFFDEQFF
TRBV20-1 | CSARGLALNTGELFF
TRBV11-2 | CASSLSPLVGNIQYF
TRBV5-1 | CASTLETGIKKNYGYTF
TRBV2 | CASREPPGQLYQNIQYF
TRBV6-5 | CASSYLGGQDGNTGELFF
TRBV7-6 | CASSLDRGGAGTEAFF
TRBV15 | CATSRGTDSTNEQFF
TRBV9 | CASSVRGSGTGGLTGELFF
TRBV10-1 | CASSDPKTGSNEQFF
TRBV20-1 | CSASSLTIEETQYF
TRBV20-1 | CSARDQGYNSPLHF
TRBV4-2 | CASSRGTSGRAMFGELFF
TRBV5-1 | CASSAPGTSNPYEQYF
TRBV12-3/TRBV12-4 | CASSPAGGQETQYF